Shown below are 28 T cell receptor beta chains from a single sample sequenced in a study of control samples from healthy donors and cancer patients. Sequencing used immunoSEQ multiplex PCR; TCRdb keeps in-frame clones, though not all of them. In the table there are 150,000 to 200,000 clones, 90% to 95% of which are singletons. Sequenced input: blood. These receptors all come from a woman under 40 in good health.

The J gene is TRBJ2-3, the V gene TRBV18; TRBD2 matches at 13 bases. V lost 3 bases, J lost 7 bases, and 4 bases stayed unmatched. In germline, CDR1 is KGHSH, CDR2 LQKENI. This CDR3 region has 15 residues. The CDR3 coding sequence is TGTGCCAGCTCACCCCCGGGACTAGCGGGATATACGCAGTATTTT. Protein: CASSPPGLAGYTQYF. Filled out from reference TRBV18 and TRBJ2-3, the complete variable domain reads NAGVMQNPRHLVRRRGQEARLRCSPMKGHSHVYWYRQLPEEGLKFMVYLQKENIIDESGMPKERFSAEFPKEGPSILRIQQVVRGDSAAYFCASSPPGLAGYTQYFGPGTRLTVL.

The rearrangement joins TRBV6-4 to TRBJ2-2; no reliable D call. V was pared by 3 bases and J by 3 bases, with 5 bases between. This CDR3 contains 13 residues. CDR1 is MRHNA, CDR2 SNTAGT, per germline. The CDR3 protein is CASSESYTGELFF. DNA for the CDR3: TGTGCCAGCAGTGAGTCCTACACCGGGGAGCTGTTTTTT.

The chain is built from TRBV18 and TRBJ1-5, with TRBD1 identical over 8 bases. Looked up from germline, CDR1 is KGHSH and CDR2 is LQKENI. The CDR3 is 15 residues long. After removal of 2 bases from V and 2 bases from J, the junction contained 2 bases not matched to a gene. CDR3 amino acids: CASSPGQGRNQPQHF. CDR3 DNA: TGTGCCAGCTCACCAGGACAGGGTCGCAATCAGCCCCAGCATTTT. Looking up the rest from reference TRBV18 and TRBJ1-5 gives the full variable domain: NAGVMQNPRHLVRRRGQEARLRCSPMKGHSHVYWYRQLPEEGLKFMVYLQKENIIDESGMPKERFSAEFPKEGPSILRIQQVVRGDSAAYFCASSPGQGRNQPQHFGDGTRLSIL.

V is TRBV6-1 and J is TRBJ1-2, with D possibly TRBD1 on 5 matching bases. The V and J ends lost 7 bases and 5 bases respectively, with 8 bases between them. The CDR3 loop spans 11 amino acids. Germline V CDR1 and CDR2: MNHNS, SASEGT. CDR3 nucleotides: TGTGCCAGCACAGGGAAGTATGGCTACACCTTC. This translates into CASTGKYGYTF.

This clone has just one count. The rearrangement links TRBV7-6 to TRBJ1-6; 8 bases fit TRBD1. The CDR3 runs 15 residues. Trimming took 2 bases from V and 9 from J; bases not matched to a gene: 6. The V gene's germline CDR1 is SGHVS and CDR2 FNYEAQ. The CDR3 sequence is CASSLNRDRRSPLHF. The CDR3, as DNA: TGTGCCAGCAGCTTAAACCGGGACAGGCGTTCACCCCTCCACTTT.

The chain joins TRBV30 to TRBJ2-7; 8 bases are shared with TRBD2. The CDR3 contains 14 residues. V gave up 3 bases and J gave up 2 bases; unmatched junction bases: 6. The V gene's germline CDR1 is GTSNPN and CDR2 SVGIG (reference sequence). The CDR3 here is CAWRAGATPYEQYF. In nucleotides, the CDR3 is TGTGCCTGGAGAGCGGGAGCGACTCCCTACGAGCAGTACTTC. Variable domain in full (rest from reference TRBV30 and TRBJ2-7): SQTIHQWPATLVQPVGSPLSLECTVEGTSNPNLYWYRQAAGRGLQLLFYSVGIGQISSEVPQNLSASRPQDRQFILSSKKLLLSDSGFYLCAWRAGATPYEQYFGPGTRLTVT.

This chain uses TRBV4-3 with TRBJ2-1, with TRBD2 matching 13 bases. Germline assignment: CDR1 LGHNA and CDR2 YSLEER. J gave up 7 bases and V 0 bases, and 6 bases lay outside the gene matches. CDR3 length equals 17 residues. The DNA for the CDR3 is TGCGCCAGCAGCCAAGATTATAGGACTAGCGGGAGTAATGAGCAGTTCTTC. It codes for CASSQDYRTSGSNEQFF.

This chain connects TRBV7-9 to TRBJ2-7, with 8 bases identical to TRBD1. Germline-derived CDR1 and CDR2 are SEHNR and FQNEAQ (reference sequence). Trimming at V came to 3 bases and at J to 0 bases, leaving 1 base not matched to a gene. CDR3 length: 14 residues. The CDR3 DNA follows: TGTGCCAGCAGCTTTACAGGGGGCTCCTACGAGCAGTACTTC. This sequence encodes CASSFTGGSYEQYF.

The CDR3 DNA reads as TGTGCCAGCAGCCACCGTAACTCCTACGAGCAGTACTTC. Protein sequence: CASSHRNSYEQYF. The chain employs TRBV3-1 (or the pseudogene TRBV3-2) and TRBJ2-7; no definite D call. Germline V gives CDR1 LGHDT, CDR2 YNNKEL (reference sequence). The CDR3 loop spans 13 amino acids. Trimming shortened V by 3 bases and J by 0 bases, and 6 bases separated the two germline ends.

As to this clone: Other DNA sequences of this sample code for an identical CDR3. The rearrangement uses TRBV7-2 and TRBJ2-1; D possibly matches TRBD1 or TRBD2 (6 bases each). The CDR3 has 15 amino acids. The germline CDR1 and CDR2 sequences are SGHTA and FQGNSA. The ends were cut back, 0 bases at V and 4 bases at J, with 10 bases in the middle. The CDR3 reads CASSLAGGPYNEQFF. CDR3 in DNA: TGTGCCAGCAGCTTAGCGGGGGGCCCGTACAATGAGCAGTTCTTC.

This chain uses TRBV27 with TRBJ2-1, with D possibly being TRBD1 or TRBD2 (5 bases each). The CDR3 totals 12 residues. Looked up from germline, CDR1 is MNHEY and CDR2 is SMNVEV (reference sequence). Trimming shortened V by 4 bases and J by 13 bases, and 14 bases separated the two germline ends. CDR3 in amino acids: CASSSGPPLQFF. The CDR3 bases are TGTGCCAGCAGTTCGGGACCCCCTCTCCAGTTCTTC.

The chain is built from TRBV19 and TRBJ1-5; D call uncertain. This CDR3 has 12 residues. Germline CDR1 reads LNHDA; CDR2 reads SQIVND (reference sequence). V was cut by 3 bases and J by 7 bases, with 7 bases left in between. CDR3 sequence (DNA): TGTGCCAGTAGTATCGAGGTGCAGCCCCAGCATTTT. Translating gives CASSIEVQPQHF.

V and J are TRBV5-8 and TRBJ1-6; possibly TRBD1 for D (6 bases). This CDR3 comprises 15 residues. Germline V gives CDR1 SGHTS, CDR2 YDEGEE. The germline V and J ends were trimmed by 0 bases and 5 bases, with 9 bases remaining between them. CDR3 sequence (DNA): TGTGCCAGCAGCTTGGGACAGGCGAATAATTCACCCCTCCACTTT. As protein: CASSLGQANNSPLHF.

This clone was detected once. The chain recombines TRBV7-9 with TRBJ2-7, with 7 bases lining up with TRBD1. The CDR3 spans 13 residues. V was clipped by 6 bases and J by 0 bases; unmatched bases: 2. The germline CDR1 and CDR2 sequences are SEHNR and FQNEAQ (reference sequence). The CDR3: CASRRDSSYEQYF. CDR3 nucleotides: TGTGCCAGCAGACGGGACAGCTCCTACGAGCAGTACTTC.

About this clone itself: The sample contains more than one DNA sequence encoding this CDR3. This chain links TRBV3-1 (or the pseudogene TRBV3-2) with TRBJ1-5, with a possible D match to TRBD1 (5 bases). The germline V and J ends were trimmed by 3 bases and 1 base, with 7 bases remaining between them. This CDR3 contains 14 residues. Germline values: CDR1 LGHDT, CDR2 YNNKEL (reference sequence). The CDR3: CASSHRDSNQPQHF. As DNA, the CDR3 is TGTGCCAGCAGCCACCGGGACAGCAATCAGCCCCAGCATTTT.

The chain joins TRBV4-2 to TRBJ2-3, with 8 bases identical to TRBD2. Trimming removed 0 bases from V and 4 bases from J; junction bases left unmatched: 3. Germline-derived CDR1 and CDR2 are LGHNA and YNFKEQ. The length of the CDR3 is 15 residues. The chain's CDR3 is CASSQEPGGPDTQYF. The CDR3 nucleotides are TGTGCCAGCAGCCAAGAACCGGGAGGGCCAGATACGCAGTATTTT.

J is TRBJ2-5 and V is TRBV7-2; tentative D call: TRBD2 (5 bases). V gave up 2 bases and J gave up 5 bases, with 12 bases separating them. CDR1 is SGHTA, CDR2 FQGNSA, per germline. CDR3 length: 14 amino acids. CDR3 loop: CASSLSGLGETQYF. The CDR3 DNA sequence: TGTGCCAGCAGCTTATCGGGGTTAGGGGAGACCCAGTACTTC.

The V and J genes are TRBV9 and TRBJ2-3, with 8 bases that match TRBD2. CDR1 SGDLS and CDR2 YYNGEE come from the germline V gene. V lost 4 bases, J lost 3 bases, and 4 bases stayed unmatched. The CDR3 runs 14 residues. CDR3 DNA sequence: TGTGCCAGCAGCCCCGGACTAGCTACAGATACGCAGTATTTT. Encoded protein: CASSPGLATDTQYF.

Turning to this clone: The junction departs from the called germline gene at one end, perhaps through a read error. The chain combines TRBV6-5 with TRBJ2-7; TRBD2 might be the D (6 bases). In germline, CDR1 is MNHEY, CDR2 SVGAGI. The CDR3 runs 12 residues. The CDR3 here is CAIFRGTYGQYF. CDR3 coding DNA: TGTGCCATATTCCGGGGGACTTACGGGCAGTACTTC.

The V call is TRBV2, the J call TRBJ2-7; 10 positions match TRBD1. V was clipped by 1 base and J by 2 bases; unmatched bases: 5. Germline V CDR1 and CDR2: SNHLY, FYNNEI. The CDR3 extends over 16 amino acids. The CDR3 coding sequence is TGTGCCAGCAGTGAAGGAGGGGGGACAGGGGCCTACGAGCAGTACTTC. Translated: CASSEGGGTGAYEQYF.

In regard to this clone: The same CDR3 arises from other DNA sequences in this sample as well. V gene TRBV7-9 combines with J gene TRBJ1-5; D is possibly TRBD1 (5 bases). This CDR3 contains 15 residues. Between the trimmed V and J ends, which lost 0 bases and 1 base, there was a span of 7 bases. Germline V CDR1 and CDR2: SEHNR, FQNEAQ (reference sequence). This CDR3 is CASSLAGGSNQPQHF. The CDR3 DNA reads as TGTGCCAGCAGCTTAGCGGGGGGGAGCAATCAGCCCCAGCATTTT.

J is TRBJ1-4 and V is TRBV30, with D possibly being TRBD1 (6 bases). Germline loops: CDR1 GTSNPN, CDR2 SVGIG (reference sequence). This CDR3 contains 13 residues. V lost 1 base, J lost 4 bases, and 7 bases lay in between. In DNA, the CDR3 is TGTGCCTGGAGTGAGGGGGGTAATGAAAAACTGTTTTTT. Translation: CAWSEGGNEKLFF.

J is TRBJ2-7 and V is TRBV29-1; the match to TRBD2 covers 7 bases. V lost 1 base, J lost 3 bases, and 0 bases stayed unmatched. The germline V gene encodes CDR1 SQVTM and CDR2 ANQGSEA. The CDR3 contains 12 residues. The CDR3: CSVEGGGYEQYF. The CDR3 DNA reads TGCAGCGTTGAAGGGGGGGGCTACGAGCAGTACTTC.

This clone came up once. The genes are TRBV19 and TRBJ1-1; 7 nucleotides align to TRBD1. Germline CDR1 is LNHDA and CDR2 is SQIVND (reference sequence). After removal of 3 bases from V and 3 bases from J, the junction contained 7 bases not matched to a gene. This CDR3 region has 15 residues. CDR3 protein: CASSIFRGRDTEAFF. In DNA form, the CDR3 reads TGTGCCAGTAGTATCTTTAGGGGGCGCGACACTGAAGCTTTCTTT.

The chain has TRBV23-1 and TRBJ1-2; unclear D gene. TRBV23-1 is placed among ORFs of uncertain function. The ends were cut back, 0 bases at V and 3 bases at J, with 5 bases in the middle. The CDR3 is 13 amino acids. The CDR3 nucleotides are TGCGCCAGCAGTCAATCCCGGGACTATGGCTACACCTTC. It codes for CASSQSRDYGYTF.

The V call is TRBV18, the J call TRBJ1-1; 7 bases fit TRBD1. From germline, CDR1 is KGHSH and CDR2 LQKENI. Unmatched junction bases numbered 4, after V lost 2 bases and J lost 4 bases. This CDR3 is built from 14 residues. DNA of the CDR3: TGTGCCAGCTCACCAGGCAGGGGGAGCACTGAAGCTTTCTTT. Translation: CASSPGRGSTEAFF.

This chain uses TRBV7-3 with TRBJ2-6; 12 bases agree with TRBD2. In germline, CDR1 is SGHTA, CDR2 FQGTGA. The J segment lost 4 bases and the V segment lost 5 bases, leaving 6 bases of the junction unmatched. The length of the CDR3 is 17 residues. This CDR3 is CASSPRTSGKGANVLTF. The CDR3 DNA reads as TGTGCCAGCAGCCCCCGGACTAGCGGGAAAGGGGCCAACGTCCTGACTTTC.

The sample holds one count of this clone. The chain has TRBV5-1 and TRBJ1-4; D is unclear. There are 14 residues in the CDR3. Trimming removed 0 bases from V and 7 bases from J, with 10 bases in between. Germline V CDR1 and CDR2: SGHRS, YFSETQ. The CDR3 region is CASSLDSAGEKLFF. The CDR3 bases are TGCGCCAGCAGCTTGGACAGCGCGGGTGAAAAACTGTTTTTT.